This T cell receptor beta chain was captured in a study of blood T cell repertoires in COVID-19. Study details: Researchers got acute and convalescent COVID-19 samples from the United States, Italy and Spain. Nucleic acid was either cDNA or gDNA, and it came from T cells, B-cell-depleted T cells, or PBMCs.

Remarks on this clone: At one end, the junction sequence differs from germline, possibly due to a read error.

Germline loops: CDR1 SGHTS, CDR2 YDEGEE. The CDR3 runs to 14 residues. Per the original data handling: Estimates of nucleated cell counts were drawn from the amplification of reference gene primers. Clones were sequenced by immunoSEQ multiplex PCR, and TCRdb holds only the in-frame ones, with some missing. Clone size and V and J calls were adopted from that table, with D and trimming inferred from the DNA. The table lists 150,000 or so clones, approximately 83% of them singletons. The specimen was peripheral blood. This chain connects TRBV5-8 to TRBJ1-2; perhaps TRBD1 as D (5 bases). This clonotype originated in a human donor in a cohort sampled during active COVID-19. CDR3 protein: CASRLRGLNYGYTF. The CDR3 DNA follows: TGTGCCAGCCGCTTGAGGGGACTTAACTATGGCTACACCTTC. Drawing the rest from reference TRBV5-8 and TRBJ1-2, the complete variable domain is EAGVTQSPTHLIKTRGQQATLRCSPISGHTSVYWYQQALGLGLQFLLWYDEGEERNRGNFPPRFSGRQFPNYSSELNVNALELEDSALYLCASRLRGLNYGYTFGSGTRLTVV.